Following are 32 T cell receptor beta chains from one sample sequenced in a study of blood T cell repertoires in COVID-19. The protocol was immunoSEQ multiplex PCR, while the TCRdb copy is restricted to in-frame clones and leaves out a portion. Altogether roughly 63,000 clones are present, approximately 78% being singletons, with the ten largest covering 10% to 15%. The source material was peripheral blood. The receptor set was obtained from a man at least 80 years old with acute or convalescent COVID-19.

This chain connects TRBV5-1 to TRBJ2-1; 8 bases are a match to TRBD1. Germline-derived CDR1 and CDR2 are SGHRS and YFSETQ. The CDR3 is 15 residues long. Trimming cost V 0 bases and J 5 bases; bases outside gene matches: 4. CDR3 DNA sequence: TGCGCCAGCAGCTTGGCCGGGACAGGCAACAATGAGCAGTTCTTC. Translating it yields CASSLAGTGNNEQFF.

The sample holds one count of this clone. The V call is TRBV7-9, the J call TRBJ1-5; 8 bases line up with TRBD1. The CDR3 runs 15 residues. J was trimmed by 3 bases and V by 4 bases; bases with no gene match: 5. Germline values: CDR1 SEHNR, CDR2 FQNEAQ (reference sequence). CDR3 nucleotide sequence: TGTGCCAGCAGCTCGGACAGGGAAAACAATCAGCCCCAGCATTTT. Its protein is CASSSDRENNQPQHF.

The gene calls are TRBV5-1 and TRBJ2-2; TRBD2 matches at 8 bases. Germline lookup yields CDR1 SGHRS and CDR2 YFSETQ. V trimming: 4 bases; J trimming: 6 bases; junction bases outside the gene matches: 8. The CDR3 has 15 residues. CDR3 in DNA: TGCGCCAGCAGCGTCGGGGGGGCCGTTCCCGGGGAGCTGTTTTTT. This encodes CASSVGGAVPGELFF.

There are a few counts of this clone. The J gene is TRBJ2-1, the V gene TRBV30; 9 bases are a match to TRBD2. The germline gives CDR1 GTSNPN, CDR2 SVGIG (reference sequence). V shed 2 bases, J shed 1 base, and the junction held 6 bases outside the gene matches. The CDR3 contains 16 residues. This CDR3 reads CAWSRASGVSYNEQFF. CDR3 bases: TGTGCCTGGAGTAGGGCTAGCGGGGTTTCCTACAATGAGCAGTTCTTC.

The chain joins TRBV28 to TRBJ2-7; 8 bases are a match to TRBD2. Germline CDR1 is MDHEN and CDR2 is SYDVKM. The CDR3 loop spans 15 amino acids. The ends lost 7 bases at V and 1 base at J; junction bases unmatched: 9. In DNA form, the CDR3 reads TGTGCCAGCATCGAAGGAGGGACTAGGTCCTACGAGCAGTACTTC. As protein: CASIEGGTRSYEQYF.

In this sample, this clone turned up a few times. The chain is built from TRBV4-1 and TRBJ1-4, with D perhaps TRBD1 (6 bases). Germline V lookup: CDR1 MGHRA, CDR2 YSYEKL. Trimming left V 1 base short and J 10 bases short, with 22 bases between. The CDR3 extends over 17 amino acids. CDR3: CASSQGVAGGAGAKLFF. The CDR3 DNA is TGCGCCAGCAGCCAAGGCGTAGCGGGGGGGGCCGGGGCAAAACTGTTTTTT.

In nucleotides, the CDR3 is TGTGCCAGCAGCGTTGGGCTAGCAGTCGTTGAGCAGTTCTTC. This translates into CASSVGLAVVEQFF. The V call is TRBV9, the J call TRBJ2-1, with D perhaps TRBD2 (5 bases). Germline V gene data show CDR1 as SGDLS and CDR2 as YYNGEE. The CDR3 covers 14 residues. The V end was cut by 2 bases, the J end by 9 bases, with 15 bases between.

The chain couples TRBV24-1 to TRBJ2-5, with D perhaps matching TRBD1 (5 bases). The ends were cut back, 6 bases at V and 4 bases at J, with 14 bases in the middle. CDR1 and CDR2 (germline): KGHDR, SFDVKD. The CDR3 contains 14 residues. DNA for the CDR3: TGTGCCACCAGTCCGGGCCAGGGTACAGAGACCCAGTACTTC. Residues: CATSPGQGTETQYF.

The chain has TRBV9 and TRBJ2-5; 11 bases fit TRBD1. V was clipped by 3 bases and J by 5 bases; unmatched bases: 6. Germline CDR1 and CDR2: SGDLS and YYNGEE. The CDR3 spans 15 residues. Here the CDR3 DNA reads TGTGCCAGCAGCGCCGGGACAGGGGGGACGGAGACCCAGTACTTC. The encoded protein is CASSAGTGGTETQYF.

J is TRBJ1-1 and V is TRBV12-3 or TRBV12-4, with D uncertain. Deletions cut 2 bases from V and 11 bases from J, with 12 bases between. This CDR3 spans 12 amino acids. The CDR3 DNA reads TGTGCCAGCAGTTTAATCACTAAAATGGCTTTCTTT. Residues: CASSLITKMAFF.

CDR3 amino acids: CASSFVAGETQYF. Here the CDR3 DNA reads TGTGCCAGCAGCTTTGTCGCGGGAGAGACCCAGTACTTC. V usage is TRBV7-3 and J usage is TRBJ2-5; TRBD2 might be the D (5 bases). Germline values: CDR1 SGHTA, CDR2 FQGTGA. There are 13 residues in the CDR3. V was shortened by 3 bases and J by 4 bases, with 9 bases between the two germline ends.

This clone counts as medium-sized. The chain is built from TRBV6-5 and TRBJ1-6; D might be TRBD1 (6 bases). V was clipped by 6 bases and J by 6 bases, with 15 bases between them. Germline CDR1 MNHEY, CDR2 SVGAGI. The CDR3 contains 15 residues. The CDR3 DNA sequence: TGTGCCAGCAGCTCCCAGGACAGAGTTAATTCACCCCTCCACTTT. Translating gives CASSSQDRVNSPLHF.

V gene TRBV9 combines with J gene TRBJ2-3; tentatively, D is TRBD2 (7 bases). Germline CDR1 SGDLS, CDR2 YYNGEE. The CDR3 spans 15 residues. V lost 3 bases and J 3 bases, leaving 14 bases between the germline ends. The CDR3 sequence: CASSEGGRRTDTQYF. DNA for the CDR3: TGTGCCAGCAGCGAGGGGGGGAGGCGGACAGATACGCAGTATTTT. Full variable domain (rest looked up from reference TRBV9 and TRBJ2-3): DSGVTQTPKHLITATGQRVTLRCSPRSGDLSVYWYQQSLDQGLQFLIQYYNGEERAKGNILERFSAQQFPDLHSELNLSSLELGDSALYFCASSEGGRRTDTQYFGPGTRLTVL.

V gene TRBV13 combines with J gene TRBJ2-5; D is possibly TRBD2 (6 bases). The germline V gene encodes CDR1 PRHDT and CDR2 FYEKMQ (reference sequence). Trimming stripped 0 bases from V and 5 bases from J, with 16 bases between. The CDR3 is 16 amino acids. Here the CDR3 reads CASSLGGRLASETQYF. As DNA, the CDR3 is TGTGCCAGCAGCTTAGGCGGGAGATTAGCATCGGAGACCCAGTACTTC. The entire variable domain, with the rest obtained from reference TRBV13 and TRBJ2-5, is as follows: AAGVIQSPRHLIKEKRETATLKCYPIPRHDTVYWYQQGPGQDPQFLISFYEKMQSDKGSIPDRFSAQQFSDYHSELNMSSLELGDSALYFCASSLGGRLASETQYFGPGTRLLVL.

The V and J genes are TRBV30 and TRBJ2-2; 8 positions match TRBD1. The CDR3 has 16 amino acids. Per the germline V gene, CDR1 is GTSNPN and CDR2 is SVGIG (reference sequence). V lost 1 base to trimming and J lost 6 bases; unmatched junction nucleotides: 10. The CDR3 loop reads CAWSERGRGRAGELFF. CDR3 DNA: TGTGCCTGGAGTGAAAGGGGCAGGGGGCGGGCCGGGGAGCTGTTTTTT.

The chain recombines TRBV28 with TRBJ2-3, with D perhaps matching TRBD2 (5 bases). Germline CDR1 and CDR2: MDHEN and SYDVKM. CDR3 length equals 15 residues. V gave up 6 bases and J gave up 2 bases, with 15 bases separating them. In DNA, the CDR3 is TGTGCCAGCAGCAGACGGGGTCCTATCACAGATACGCAGTATTTT. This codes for CASSRRGPITDTQYF.

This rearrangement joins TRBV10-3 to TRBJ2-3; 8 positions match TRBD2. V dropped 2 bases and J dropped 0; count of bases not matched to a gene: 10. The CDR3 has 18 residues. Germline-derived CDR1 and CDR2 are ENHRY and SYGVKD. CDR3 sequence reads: CAISEVPGLETSTDTQYF. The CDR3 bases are TGTGCCATCAGTGAGGTCCCGGGACTAGAGACAAGCACAGATACGCAGTATTTT.

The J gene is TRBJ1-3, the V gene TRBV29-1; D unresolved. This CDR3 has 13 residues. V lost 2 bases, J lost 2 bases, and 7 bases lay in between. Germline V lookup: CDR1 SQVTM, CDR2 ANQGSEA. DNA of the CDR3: TGCAGCGTTGAATGGAGGGCTGGAAACACCATATATTTT. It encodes CSVEWRAGNTIYF.

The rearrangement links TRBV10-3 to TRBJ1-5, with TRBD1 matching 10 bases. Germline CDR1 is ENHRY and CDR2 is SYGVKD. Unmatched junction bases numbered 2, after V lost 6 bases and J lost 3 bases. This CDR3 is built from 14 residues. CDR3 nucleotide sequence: TGTGCCATCAGCGGGACAGGGGACAATCAGCCCCAGCATTTT. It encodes CAISGTGDNQPQHF.

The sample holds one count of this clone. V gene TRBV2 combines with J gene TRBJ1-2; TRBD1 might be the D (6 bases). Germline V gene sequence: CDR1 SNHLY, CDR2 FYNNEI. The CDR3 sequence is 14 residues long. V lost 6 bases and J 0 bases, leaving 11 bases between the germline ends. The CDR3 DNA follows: TGTGCCAGCAGGGCCGGACAGTCTAACTATGGCTACACCTTC. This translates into CASRAGQSNYGYTF.

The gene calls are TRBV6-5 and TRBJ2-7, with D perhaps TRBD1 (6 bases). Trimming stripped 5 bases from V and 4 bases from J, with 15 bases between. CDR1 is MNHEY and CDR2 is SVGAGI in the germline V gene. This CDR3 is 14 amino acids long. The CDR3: CASSTGTKRYEQYF. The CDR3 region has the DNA TGTGCCAGCAGTACCGGGACAAAAAGATACGAGCAGTACTTC.

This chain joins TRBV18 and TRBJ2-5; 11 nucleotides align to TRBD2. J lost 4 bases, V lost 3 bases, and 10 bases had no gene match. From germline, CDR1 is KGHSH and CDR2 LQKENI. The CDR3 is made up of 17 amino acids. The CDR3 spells CASSPTGGLAGGETQYF. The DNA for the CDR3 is TGTGCCAGCTCACCCACGGGAGGGCTAGCGGGAGGAGAGACCCAGTACTTC.

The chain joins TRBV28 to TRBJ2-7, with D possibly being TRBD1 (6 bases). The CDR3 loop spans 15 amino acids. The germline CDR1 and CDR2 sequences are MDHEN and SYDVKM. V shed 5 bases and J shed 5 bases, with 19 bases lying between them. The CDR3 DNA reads TGTGCCAGCAGTGTAATTGGGACATCTCTCCACGAGCAGTACTTC. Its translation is CASSVIGTSLHEQYF.

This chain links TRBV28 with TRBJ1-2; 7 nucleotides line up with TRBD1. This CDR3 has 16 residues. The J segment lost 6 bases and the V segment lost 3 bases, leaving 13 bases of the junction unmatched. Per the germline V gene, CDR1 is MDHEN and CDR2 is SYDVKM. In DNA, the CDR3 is TGTGCCAGCAGTTTGATGTACTTCAGGGGGAACCATGGCTACACCTTC. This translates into CASSLMYFRGNHGYTF.

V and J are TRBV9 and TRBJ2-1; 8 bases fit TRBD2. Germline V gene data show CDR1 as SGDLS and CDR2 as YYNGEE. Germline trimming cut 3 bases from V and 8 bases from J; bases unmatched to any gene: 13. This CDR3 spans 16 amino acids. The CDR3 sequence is CASSERYGTSSYEQFF. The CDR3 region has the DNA TGTGCCAGCAGCGAGAGATATGGGACTAGTTCGTATGAGCAGTTCTTC. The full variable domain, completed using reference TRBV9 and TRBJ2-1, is DSGVTQTPKHLITATGQRVTLRCSPRSGDLSVYWYQQSLDQGLQFLIQYYNGEERAKGNILERFSAQQFPDLHSELNLSSLELGDSALYFCASSERYGTSSYEQFFGPGTRLTVL.

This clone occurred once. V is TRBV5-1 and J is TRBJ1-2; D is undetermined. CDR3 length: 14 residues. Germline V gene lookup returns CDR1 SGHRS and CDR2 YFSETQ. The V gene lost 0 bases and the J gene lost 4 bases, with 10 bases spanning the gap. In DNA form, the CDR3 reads TGCGCCAGCAGCTTGGTGGCAGAAACCTATGGCTACACCTTC. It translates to CASSLVAETYGYTF.

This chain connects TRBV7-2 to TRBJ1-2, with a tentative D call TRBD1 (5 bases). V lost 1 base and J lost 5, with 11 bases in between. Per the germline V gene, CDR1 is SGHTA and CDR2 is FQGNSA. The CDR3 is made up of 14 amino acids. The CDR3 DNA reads TGTGCCAGCAGCTTAGGGGACGGGAGGTATGGCTACACCTTC. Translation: CASSLGDGRYGYTF.

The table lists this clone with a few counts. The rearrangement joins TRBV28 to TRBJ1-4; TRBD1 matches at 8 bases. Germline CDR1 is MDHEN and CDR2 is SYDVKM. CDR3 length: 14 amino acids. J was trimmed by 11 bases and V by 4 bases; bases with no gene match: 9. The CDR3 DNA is TGTGCCAGCAGTTCGACAGGGGTTACGGATAAACTGTTTTTT. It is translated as CASSSTGVTDKLFF. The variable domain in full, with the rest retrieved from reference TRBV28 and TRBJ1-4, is DVKVTQSSRYLVKRTGEKVFLECVQDMDHENMFWYRQDPGLGLRLIYFSYDVKMKEKGDIPEGYSVSREKKERFSLILESASTNQTSMYLCASSSTGVTDKLFFGSGTQLSVL.

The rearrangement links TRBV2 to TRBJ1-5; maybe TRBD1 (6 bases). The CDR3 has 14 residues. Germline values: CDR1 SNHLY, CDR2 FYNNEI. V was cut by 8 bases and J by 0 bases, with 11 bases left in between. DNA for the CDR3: TGTGCCAGCGGGGGCGGCAATAGCAATCAGCCCCAGCATTTT. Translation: CASGGGNSNQPQHF.

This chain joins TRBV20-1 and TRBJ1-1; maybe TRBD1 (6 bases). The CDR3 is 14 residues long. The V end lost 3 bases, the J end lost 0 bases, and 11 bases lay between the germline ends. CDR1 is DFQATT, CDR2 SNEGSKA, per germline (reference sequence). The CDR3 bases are TGCAGTGCTAGTGAGGCAGGGGTGAACACTGAAGCTTTCTTT. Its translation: CSASEAGVNTEAFF.

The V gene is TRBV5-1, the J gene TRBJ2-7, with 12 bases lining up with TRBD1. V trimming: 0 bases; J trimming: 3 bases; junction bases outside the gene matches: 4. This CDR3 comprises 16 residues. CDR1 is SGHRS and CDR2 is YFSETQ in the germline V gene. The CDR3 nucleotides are TGCGCCAGCAGCTTGGGCGGGACAGGGGGCGGCTACGAGCAGTACTTC. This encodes CASSLGGTGGGYEQYF.

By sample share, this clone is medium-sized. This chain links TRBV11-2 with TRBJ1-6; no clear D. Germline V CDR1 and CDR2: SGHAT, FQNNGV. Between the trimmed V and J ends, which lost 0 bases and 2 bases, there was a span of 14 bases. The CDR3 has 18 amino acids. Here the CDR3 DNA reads TGTGCCAGCAGCTTAGATCTCCAGGTCAATGCCTATAATTCACCCCTCCACTTT. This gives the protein CASSLDLQVNAYNSPLHF.